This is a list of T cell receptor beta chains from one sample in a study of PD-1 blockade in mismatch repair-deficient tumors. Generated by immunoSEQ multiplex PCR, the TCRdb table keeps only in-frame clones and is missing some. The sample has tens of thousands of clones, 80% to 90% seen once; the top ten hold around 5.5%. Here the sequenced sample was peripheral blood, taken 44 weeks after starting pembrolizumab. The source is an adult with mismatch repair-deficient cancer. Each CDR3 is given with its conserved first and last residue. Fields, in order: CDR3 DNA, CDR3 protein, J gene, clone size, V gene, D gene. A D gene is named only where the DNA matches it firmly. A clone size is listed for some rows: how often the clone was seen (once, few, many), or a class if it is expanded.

DNA: TGTGCCAGCAGCCCCGACAGGACCTCCACCGGGGAGCTGTTTTTT
CDR3: CASSPDRTSTGELFF
J: TRBJ2-2
size: few
V: TRBV7-3
D: NA

DNA: TGTGCCAGCAGCTGGCCCAGGGGCCAGAACACCGGGGAGCTGTTTTTT
CDR3: CASSWPRGQNTGELFF
J: TRBJ2-2
size: few
V: TRBV11-2
D: NA

DNA: TGTGCCAGCAGTTACTTGGGACTAATCAGTGAGCAGTTCTTC
CDR3: CASSYLGLISEQFF
J: TRBJ2-1
size: NA
V: TRBV6-5
D: TRBD2

DNA: TGTGCCAGCAGCTTGTGGGGTTCCCACGAGCAGTACTTC
CDR3: CASSLWGSHEQYF
J: TRBJ2-7
size: few
V: TRBV5-6
D: NA

DNA: TGCAGCGTTGAGGGCAGGGGGTTTGGTACAGATACGCAGTATTTT
CDR3: CSVEGRGFGTDTQYF
J: TRBJ2-3
size: NA
V: TRBV29-1
D: TRBD1

DNA: TGTGCCAGCAGCTCCTTAGCGGGGACAGATACGCAGTATTTT
CDR3: CASSSLAGTDTQYF
J: TRBJ2-3
size: NA
V: TRBV5-6
D: TRBD2

DNA: TGCGCCAGCAGCCAAGAGGGCGGGACTAGCGGGGAAGATACGCAGTATTTT
CDR3: CASSQEGGTSGEDTQYF
J: TRBJ2-3
size: once
V: TRBV4-1
D: TRBD2

DNA: TGTGCCTGGAGTACTGCGACTAGCACAGATACGCAGTATTTT
CDR3: CAWSTATSTDTQYF
J: TRBJ2-3
size: once
V: TRBV30
D: NA

DNA: TGTGCCAGCAGCTTACCCCTAGCTAAAGATGAGCAGTTCTTC
CDR3: CASSLPLAKDEQFF
J: TRBJ2-1
size: NA
V: TRBV7-9
D: NA

DNA: TGTGCCAGCAGCCCCGGACTAGGAAATGAGCAGTTCTTC
CDR3: CASSPGLGNEQFF
J: TRBJ2-1
size: NA
V: TRBV7-2
D: TRBD2

DNA: TGTGCCAGCAGCTTAGGAGCCCCAGGCGAGCAGTACTTC
CDR3: CASSLGAPGEQYF
J: TRBJ2-7
size: NA
V: TRBV7-8
D: NA

DNA: TGTGCCAGTAGTCAACAGAGCTCCTACAATGAGCAGTTCTTC
CDR3: CASSQQSSYNEQFF
J: TRBJ2-1
size: NA
V: TRBV19
D: NA

DNA: TGTGCCAGCAGCTTAGTGGGAGGAGCAGCCGACGAGCAGTACTTC
CDR3: CASSLVGGAADEQYF
J: TRBJ2-7
size: NA
V: TRBV7-6
D: NA

DNA: TGTGCCAGTACTATCCGGGACATGAGTGAAAAACTGTTTTTT
CDR3: CASTIRDMSEKLFF
J: TRBJ1-4
size: NA
V: TRBV19
D: NA

DNA: TGTGCCAGCAGCTTAGGGGACGATGGGCTCGAGCAGTACTTC
CDR3: CASSLGDDGLEQYF
J: TRBJ2-7
size: NA
V: TRBV7-6
D: NA

DNA: TGTGCCAGCAGCTCTCAGGGCAACTCTGGAAACACCATATATTTT
CDR3: CASSSQGNSGNTIYF
J: TRBJ1-3
size: once
V: TRBV11-3
D: NA

DNA: TGTGCCAGCAGTGAAGAGGGGAAGCACACTGAAGCTTTCTTT
CDR3: CASSEEGKHTEAFF
J: TRBJ1-1
size: NA
V: TRBV25-1
D: NA

DNA: TGTGCCAGCAGCTCCCCAGGCAGGGGCAATGAGCAGTTCTTC
CDR3: CASSSPGRGNEQFF
J: TRBJ2-1
size: NA
V: TRBV9
D: NA